Below are 5 T cell receptor beta chains sequenced from a single sample in a study of blood T cell repertoires in COVID-19. Generated by immunoSEQ multiplex PCR, the TCRdb table keeps only in-frame clones and is missing some. Of around 280,000 clones listed, roughly 90% are singletons. Sequenced: PBMCs or T cells enriched from blood (not recorded which). The receptors derive from a woman between 18 and 29 years old with acute COVID-19.

This sequence joins TRBV4-2 and TRBJ2-5, with 10 bases identical to TRBD2. V shed 0 bases and J 4 bases; nucleotides not matched to a gene: 17. The germline V gene encodes CDR1 LGHNA and CDR2 YNFKEQ. The CDR3 spans 20 residues. CDR3 nucleotides: TGTGCCAGCAGCCAAGATTCCGGGCTAGCGGGAGACCCGTTGGGAGAGACCCAGTACTTC. Amino acids: CASSQDSGLAGDPLGETQYF.

The chain joins TRBV3-1 (or the pseudogene TRBV3-2) to TRBJ2-1, with D perhaps TRBD1 (6 bases). Germline CDR1 and CDR2: LGHDT and YNNKEL (reference sequence). V lost 1 base and J lost 4, with 8 bases in between. The CDR3 is 14 residues long. CDR3 region: CASSQGTVYNEQFF. CDR3 bases: TGTGCCAGCAGCCAAGGGACAGTGTACAATGAGCAGTTCTTC.

The rearrangement joins TRBV6-5 to TRBJ2-7; TRBD1 matches 7 bases. The V gene end was trimmed by 8 bases and the J gene end by 3 bases; junction bases not matched to a gene: 10. The CDR3 runs 14 residues. Per the germline V gene, CDR1 is MNHEY and CDR2 is SVGAGI. The CDR3 spells CASSSRDSIYEQYF. The CDR3 DNA follows: TGTGCCAGCTCCTCCCGGGACAGCATCTACGAGCAGTACTTC.

The V call is TRBV5-6, the J call TRBJ1-5; a weak D match, TRBD1 (5 bases). The V end was cut by 4 bases, the J end by 1 base, with 9 bases between. The CDR3 totals 14 residues. The germline V gene encodes CDR1 SGHDT and CDR2 YYEEEE. In DNA form, the CDR3 reads TGTGCCAGCAGCCCACGGGGGAGCAATCAGCCCCAGCATTTT. Translated, it gives CASSPRGSNQPQHF.

The gene calls are TRBV6-5 and TRBJ1-2, with 7 bases fitting TRBD1. The CDR3 is 14 residues long. Germline values: CDR1 MNHEY, CDR2 SVGAGI. V shed 6 bases, J shed 8 bases, and the junction held 12 bases outside the gene matches. The CDR3: CASSADRVEGGYTF. CDR3 in DNA: TGTGCCAGCAGCGCCGACAGGGTGGAAGGCGGCTACACCTTC.